This TCR beta chain stems from a study of beta chain features in type 1 diabetes. Overall study results and limits: Patients with Type 1 diabetes showed moderately but significantly shorter TCRB CDR3s in all four CD4+ subsets. A PCR bias possibly favoring shorter templates would apply equally to patients and controls.

The whole isolated RNA underwent reverse transcription, so sequencing captured expressed TCRB transcripts. Method: immunoSEQ multiplex PCR; TCRdb's copy keeps in-frame clones and lacks some. Among about 340,000 clones, 13% were seen once, and the ten largest hold roughly 0.015%. To note about this clone: The antigen is unknown.

V shed 2 bases and J 12 bases; nucleotides not matched to a gene: 12. Germline loops: CDR1 SGHTA, CDR2 FQGTGA. The CDR3 has 17 amino acids. The sequencing input was naive CD4+ T cells from blood. This clonotype was obtained from a woman aged 18 to 35 with type 1 diabetes. The chain joins TRBV7-3 to TRBJ2-1; 14 positions agree with TRBD2. CDR3 coding DNA: TGTGCCAGCAGCTTACCCGGGACTAGCGGGGGCCTAAGGGGGCAGTTCTTC. Its protein product is CASSLPGTSGGLRGQFF. Based on the CDR3 plus reference TRBV7-3 and TRBJ2-1, the full variable domain is GAGVSQTPSNKVTEKGKYVELRCDPISGHTALYWYRQSLGQGPEFLIYFQGTGAADDSGLPNDRFFAVRPEGSVSTLKIQRTERGDSAVYLCASSLPGTSGGLRGQFFGPGTRLTVL.